Listed below are T cell receptor beta chains from one sample, sequenced in a study of cytotoxic CD8 clonotypes in ibrutinib-treated CLL. Libraries were prepared by immunoSEQ multiplex PCR; TCRdb keeps only in-frame clonotypes and omits some of them. The sample lists 330,000 or so clones, roughly 70% occurring once. The specimen comprised PBMCs, sampled after 36 months of ibrutinib treatment. All receptors come from a human donor with chronic lymphocytic leukemia. Each CDR3 is given with its conserved first and last residue. Fields, in order: J gene, V gene, CDR3 protein.

TRBJ2-7,TRBV27,CASRAIIGTLGDEQYF
TRBJ1-1,TRBV6-6,CASSHVTGDLNTEAFF
TRBJ2-1,TRBV29-1,CSADPGQGVSYNEQFF
TRBJ2-1,TRBV5-1,CASSLGGYEQFF
TRBJ1-2,TRBV7-9,CASSLERINYGYTF
TRBJ1-1,TRBV13,CASSLQGGTEAFF
TRBJ2-1,TRBV7-6,CASSLERGTGETGYNEQFF
TRBJ2-7,TRBV27,CASKPHTGYEQYF
TRBJ2-7,TRBV29-1,CSVLGLAGGVSYEQYF
TRBJ2-7,TRBV28,CASSLIWDIEQYF
TRBJ2-7,TRBV7-9,CASSLDGQSYEQYF
TRBJ2-5,TRBV29-1,CSVEDRGTGWQETQYF
TRBJ2-3,TRBV4-3,CASSQEVRATDTQYF
TRBJ1-5,TRBV4-1,CASSQERGNQPQHF
TRBJ2-7,TRBV5-8,CASRLPGGPYEQYF
TRBJ2-7,TRBV20-1,CSAPTTFEQYF
TRBJ1-4,TRBV19,CASSMPLGAANEKLFF
TRBJ2-7,TRBV19,CASSLGTGVYEQYF
TRBJ1-2,TRBV10-3,CAIGADGYTF
TRBJ2-7,TRBV9,CASSVGYEQYF
TRBJ2-5,TRBV7-9,CASSFHRITSSEETQYF
TRBJ2-7,TRBV21-1,CASSKVPGYYEQYF
TRBJ1-3,TRBV7-9,CASSLATTFSGNTIYF
TRBJ2-3,TRBV18,CASSPSAMGADTQYF
TRBJ1-5,TRBV28,CASSWTEISRQPQHF
TRBJ1-3,TRBV7-3,CASSLGTDSGNTIYF